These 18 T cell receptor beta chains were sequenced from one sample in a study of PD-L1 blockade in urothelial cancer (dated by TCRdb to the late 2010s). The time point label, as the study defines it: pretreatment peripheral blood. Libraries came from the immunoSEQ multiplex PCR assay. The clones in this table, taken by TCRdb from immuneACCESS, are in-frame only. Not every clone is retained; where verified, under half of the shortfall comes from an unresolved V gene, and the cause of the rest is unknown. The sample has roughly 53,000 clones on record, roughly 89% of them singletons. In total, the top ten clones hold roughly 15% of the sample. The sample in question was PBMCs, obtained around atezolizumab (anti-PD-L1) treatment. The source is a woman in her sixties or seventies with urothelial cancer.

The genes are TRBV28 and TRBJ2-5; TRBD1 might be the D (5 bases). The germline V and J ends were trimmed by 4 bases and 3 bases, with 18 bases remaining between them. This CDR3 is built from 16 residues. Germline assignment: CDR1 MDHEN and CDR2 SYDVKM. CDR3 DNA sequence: TGTGCCAGCAGTTCCCTCGGACATCCTTGGGAAGAGACCCAGTACTTC. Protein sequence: CASSSLGHPWEETQYF.

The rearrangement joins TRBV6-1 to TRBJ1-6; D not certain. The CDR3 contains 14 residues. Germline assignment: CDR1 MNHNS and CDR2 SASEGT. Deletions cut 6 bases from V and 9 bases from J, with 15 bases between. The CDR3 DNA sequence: TGTGCCAGCAGCCTCGAGGTGACCCCTTCACCCCTCCACTTT. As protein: CASSLEVTPSPLHF.

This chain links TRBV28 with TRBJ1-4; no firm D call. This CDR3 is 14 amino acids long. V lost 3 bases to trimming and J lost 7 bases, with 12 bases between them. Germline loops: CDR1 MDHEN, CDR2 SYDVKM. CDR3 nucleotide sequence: TGTGCCAGCAGTTTTGCGGGCGGAGGTGAAAAACTGTTTTTT. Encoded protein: CASSFAGGGEKLFF.

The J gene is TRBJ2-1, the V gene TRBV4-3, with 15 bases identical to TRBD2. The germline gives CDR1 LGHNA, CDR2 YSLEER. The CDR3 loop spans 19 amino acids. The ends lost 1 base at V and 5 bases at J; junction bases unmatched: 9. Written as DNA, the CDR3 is TGCGCCAGCAGCCAAGCGGGACCGGGACTAGCGGGAGGTAACAATGAGCAGTTCTTC. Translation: CASSQAGPGLAGGNNEQFF.

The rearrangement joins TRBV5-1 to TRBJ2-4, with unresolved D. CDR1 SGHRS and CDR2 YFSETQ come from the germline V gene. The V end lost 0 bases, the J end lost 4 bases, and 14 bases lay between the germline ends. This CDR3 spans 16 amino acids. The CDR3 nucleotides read TGCGCCAGCAGCTTGGGCGGTTCCAGCGCTAAAAACATTCAGTACTTC. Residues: CASSLGGSSAKNIQYF.

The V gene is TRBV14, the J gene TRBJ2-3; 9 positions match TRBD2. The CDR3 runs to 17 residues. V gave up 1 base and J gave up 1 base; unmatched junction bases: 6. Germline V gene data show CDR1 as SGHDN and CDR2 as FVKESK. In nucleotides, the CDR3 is TGTGCCAGCAGCCAAGGTCTAGCGGGATACGGCACAGATACGCAGTATTTT. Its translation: CASSQGLAGYGTDTQYF.

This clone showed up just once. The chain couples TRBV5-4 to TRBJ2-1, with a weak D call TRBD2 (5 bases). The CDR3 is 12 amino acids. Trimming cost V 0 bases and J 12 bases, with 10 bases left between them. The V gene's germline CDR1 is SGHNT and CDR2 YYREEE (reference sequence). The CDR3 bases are TGTGCCAGCAGCTTGGATTACGGAGGGCAGTTCTTC. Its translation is CASSLDYGGQFF.

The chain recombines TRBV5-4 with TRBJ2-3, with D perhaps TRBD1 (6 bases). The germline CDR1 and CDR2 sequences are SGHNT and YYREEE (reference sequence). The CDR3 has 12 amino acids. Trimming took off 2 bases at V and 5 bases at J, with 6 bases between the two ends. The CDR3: CASSLGGDTQYF. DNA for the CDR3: TGTGCCAGCAGCTTAGGGGGAGATACGCAGTATTTT.

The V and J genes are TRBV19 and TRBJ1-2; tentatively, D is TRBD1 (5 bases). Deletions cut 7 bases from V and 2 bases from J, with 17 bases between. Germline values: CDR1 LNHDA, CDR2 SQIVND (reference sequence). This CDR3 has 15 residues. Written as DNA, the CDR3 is TGTGCCAGTAATGGCGGGGGTTCCCTCAACTATGGCTACACCTTC. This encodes CASNGGGSLNYGYTF.

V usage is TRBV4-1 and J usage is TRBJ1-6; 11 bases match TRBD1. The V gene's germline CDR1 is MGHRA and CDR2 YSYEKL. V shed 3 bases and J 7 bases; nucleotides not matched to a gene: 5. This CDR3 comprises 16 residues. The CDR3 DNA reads TGCGCCAGCAGCCAGGGAGGACAGGGGGCGAATTCACCCCTCCACTTT. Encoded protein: CASSQGGQGANSPLHF.

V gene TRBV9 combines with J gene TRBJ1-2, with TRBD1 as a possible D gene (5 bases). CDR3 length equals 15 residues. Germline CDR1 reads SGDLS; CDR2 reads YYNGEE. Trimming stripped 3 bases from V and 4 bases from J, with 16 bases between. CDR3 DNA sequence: TGTGCCAGCAGCGCTCGGGGGGAGTTCGGCTATGGCTACACCTTC. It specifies CASSARGEFGYGYTF.

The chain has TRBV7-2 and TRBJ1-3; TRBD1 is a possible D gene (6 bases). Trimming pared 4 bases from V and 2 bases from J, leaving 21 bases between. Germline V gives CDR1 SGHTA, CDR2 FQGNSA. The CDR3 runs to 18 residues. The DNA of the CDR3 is TGTGCCAGCAGCTCCCCGCCGGGGGGCGGGGGCACTGGAAACACCATATATTTT. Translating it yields CASSSPPGGGGTGNTIYF.

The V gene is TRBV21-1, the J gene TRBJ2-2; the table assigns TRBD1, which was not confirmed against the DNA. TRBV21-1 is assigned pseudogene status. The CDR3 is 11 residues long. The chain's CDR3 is CASSKRAGGFF. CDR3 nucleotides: TGTGCCAGCAGCAAACGGGCAGGGGGGTTTTTT.

This chain's CDR3 is CASSSPLDRANYGYTF. In DNA, the CDR3 is TGTGCCAGCAGTTCCCCTCTCGACAGAGCTAACTATGGCTACACCTTC. This rearrangement joins TRBV28 to TRBJ1-2; the D gene is possibly TRBD1 (5 bases). From germline, CDR1 is MDHEN and CDR2 SYDVKM. The CDR3 runs to 16 residues. V dropped 4 bases and J dropped 0 bases, with 15 bases sitting between them.

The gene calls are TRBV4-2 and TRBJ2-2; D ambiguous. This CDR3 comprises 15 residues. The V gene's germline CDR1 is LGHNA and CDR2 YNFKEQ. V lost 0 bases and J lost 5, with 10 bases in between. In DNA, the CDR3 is TGTGCCAGCAGCCAAGAGGTAGCTGAGACCGGGGAGCTGTTTTTT. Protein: CASSQEVAETGELFF.

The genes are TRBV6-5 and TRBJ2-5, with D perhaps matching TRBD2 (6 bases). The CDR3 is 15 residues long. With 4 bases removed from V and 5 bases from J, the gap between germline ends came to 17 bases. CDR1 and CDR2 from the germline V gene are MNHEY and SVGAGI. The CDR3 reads CASSFAGYTYETQYF. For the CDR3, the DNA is TGTGCCAGCAGTTTCGCGGGGTATACGTATGAGACCCAGTACTTC.

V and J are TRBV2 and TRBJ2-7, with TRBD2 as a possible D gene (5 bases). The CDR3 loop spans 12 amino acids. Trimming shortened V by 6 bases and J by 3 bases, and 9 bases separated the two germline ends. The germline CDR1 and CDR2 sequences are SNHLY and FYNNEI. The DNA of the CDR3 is TGTGCCAGCAGCGGGATCAGCTACGAGCAGTACTTC. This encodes CASSGISYEQYF. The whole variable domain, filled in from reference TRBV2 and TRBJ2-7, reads EPEVTQTPSHQVTQMGQEVILRCVPISNHLYFYWYRQILGQKVEFLVSFYNNEISEKSEIFDDQFSVERPDGSNFTLKIRSTKLEDSAMYFCASSGISYEQYFGPGTRLTVT.

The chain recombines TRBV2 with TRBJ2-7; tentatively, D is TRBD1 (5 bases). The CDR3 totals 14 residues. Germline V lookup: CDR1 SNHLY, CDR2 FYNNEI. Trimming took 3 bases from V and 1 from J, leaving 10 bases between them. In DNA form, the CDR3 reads TGTGCCAGCAGTGATCAGGGCAGATCCTACGAGCAGTACTTC. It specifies CASSDQGRSYEQYF. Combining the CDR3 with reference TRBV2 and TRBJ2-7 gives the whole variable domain EPEVTQTPSHQVTQMGQEVILRCVPISNHLYFYWYRQILGQKVEFLVSFYNNEISEKSEIFDDQFSVERPDGSNFTLKIRSTKLEDSAMYFCASSDQGRSYEQYFGPGTRLTVT.